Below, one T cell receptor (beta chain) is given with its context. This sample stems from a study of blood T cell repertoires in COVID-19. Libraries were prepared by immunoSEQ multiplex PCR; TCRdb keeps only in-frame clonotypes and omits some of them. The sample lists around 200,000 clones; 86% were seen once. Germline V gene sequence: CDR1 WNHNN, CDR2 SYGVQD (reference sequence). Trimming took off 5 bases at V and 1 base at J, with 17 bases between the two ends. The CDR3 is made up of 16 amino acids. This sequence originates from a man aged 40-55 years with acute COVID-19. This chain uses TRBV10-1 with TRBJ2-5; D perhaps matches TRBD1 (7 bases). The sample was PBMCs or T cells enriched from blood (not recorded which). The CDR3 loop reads CASSKGGGASQETQYF. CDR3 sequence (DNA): TGCGCCAGCAGTAAAGGAGGGGGCGCATCCCAAGAGACCCAGTACTTC.